Each of the 9 T cell receptor beta chains below was sequenced from the same sample in a study of shared clonotypes between healthy human individuals. Profiling relied on immunoSEQ multiplex PCR, and the TCRdb table lists in-frame clones only, not all of them. This sample has a few hundred thousand clones, with 50% to 80% found just once. Sequenced material: memory CD4+ T cells sorted from blood. Indicated subset: CD45RA-negative fraction. Receptors were obtained from a man younger than 40 in good health.

This chain links TRBV5-6 with TRBJ2-7; 7 bases map to TRBD1. J gave up 1 base and V 3 bases, and 7 bases lay outside the gene matches. Germline CDR1 SGHDT, CDR2 YYEEEE. The CDR3 consists of 15 residues. The CDR3: CASSSTGTASYEQYF. The CDR3 bases are TGTGCCAGCAGCTCAACCGGGACAGCATCCTACGAGCAGTACTTC.

The V gene is TRBV7-2, the J gene TRBJ2-7; 9 positions match TRBD2. The CDR3 extends over 14 amino acids. Trimming removed 6 bases from V and 2 bases from J; junction bases left unmatched: 5. Germline V CDR1 and CDR2: SGHTA, FQGNSA. CDR3 amino acids: CASRLSGGTYEQYF. CDR3 bases: TGTGCCAGCAGGCTTAGCGGGGGAACCTACGAGCAGTACTTC.

The CDR3 DNA reads TGTGCCAGTACCCCGTGGCAGCCACTAAACTATGGCTACACCTTC. Protein sequence: CASTPWQPLNYGYTF. The rearrangement links TRBV6-1 to TRBJ1-2; unclear D gene. CDR1 is MNHNS and CDR2 is SASEGT in the germline V gene. Trimming cost V 9 bases and J 2 bases, with 19 bases left between them. CDR3 size: 15 residues.

This clone showed up just once. The chain employs TRBV7-7 and TRBJ2-5; either TRBD1 or TRBD2 may supply D (5 bases each). Trimming removed 2 bases at V and 4 bases at J, with 17 bases between. CDR1 and CDR2 (germline): SSHAT, FNYEAQ (reference sequence). This CDR3 has 16 amino acids. CDR3 amino acids: CASSLRVGAGRETQYF. The CDR3, as DNA: TGTGCCAGCAGCTTAAGGGTCGGGGCCGGTCGAGAGACCCAGTACTTC.

The V and J genes are TRBV7-8 and TRBJ1-5; D is unresolved. The CDR3 is made up of 16 amino acids. The germline V gene has CDR1 SGHVS and CDR2 FQNEAQ. Trimming took off 0 bases at V and 1 base at J, with 10 bases between the two ends. CDR3: CASSLAVGRSNQPQHF. The CDR3 nucleotides are TGTGCCAGCAGCTTAGCGGTAGGGCGAAGCAATCAGCCCCAGCATTTT.

The sample holds many counts of this clone. The rearrangement joins TRBV7-9 to TRBJ2-2; D may be TRBD2 (5 bases). Germline V CDR1 and CDR2: SEHNR, FQNEAQ (reference sequence). The V and J ends lost 5 bases and 3 bases respectively, with 16 bases between them. This CDR3 has 16 residues. The CDR3 reads CASSAAGRRYTGELFF. The DNA for the CDR3 is TGTGCCAGCAGCGCCGCCGGGCGGAGGTACACCGGGGAGCTGTTTTTT.

The genes are TRBV11-2 and TRBJ2-7; tentative D call: TRBD1 (6 bases). CDR1 is SGHAT and CDR2 is FQNNGV in the germline V gene. Trimming cost V 5 bases and J 4 bases, with 12 bases left between them. The CDR3 has 13 residues. Written as DNA, the CDR3 is TGTGCCAGCAGCCCCATCAGGGGTTACGAGCAGTACTTC. Translated, it gives CASSPIRGYEQYF. Full variable domain (rest looked up from reference TRBV11-2 and TRBJ2-7): EAGVAQSPRYKIIEKRQSVAFWCNPISGHATLYWYQQILGQGPKLLIQFQNNGVVDDSQLPKDRFSAERLKGVDSTLKIQPAKLEDSAVYLCASSPIRGYEQYFGPGTRLTVT.

By its share, this clone is medium-sized (0.01 to 0.1%). The V call is TRBV5-1, the J call TRBJ2-3; D gene uncertain. CDR3 length: 15 residues. V gave up 0 bases and J gave up 1 base, with 9 bases separating them. The germline gives CDR1 SGHRS, CDR2 YFSETQ. This CDR3 is CASSLGERGTDTQYF. DNA of the CDR3: TGCGCCAGCAGCTTGGGGGAACGTGGCACAGATACGCAGTATTTT.

J is TRBJ2-7 and V is TRBV18; 9 bases map to TRBD2. The germline gives CDR1 KGHSH, CDR2 LQKENI. This CDR3 comprises 16 residues. V lost 0 bases, J lost 4 bases, and 7 bases stayed unmatched. For the CDR3, the DNA is TGTGCCAGCTCACCACCGGCCGGCGGGAGGGCTTACGAGCAGTACTTC. It yields the protein CASSPPAGGRAYEQYF.